A single sample is the source of the 18 T cell receptor beta chains below, sequenced in a study of response to subunit inactivated influenza vaccine (dated by TCRdb to the late 2010s). Receptors were amplified or captured by RT-PCR. Sequencer: Illumina HiSeq 2500. TCRdb itself trimmed the public reads at Q25 with fastp, ran MiXCR and retained productive beta chains. Entries are consolidated by CDR3 protein sequence, retaining the most common genes and DNA. A total of 500,000 to 700,000 distinct CDR3 sequences appear in this sample, around 21% of them only once. The top ten clones comprise 2.5% to 3.5% of the sample. This sample was shared with a second study, whose subject was T cells expressing NK-cell markers. As that second paper reports: 5'RACE template switching, by which a universal primer site and unique molecular identifiers were added, was used to make TCR beta cDNA libraries.

This specimen consisted of CD4+ T cells sorted from PBMCs, obtained 11 to 12 days after vaccination. The receptors here all came from a man between 45 and 60 years old who received an inactivated influenza vaccine. Donor details come from another sample of the same person, matched by shared clones.

This clonotype has just a few counts. The chain carries TRBV11-2 and TRBJ2-6; D unclear. Per germline, CDR1 SGHAT and CDR2 FQNNGV. The CDR3 loop spans 14 amino acids. V lost 5 bases to trimming and J lost 2 bases, with 7 bases between them. The CDR3 sequence: CASSPITGANVLTF. The CDR3 nucleotides read TGTGCCAGCAGCCCCATTACTGGGGCCAACGTCCTGACTTTC.

This clonotype appeared a few times. The chain has TRBV11-3 and TRBJ2-3; 8 bases align to TRBD1. After removal of 5 bases from V and 4 bases from J, the junction contained 5 bases not matched to a gene. Per germline, CDR1 SGHNT and CDR2 YENEEA. The CDR3 is made up of 14 amino acids. CDR3 bases: TGTGCCAGCAGCCGGACAGGGACCCCAGATACGCAGTATTTT. Amino acid sequence: CASSRTGTPDTQYF.

The V gene is TRBV4-3, the J gene TRBJ2-7; 9 nucleotides line up with TRBD1. Germline V gives CDR1 LGHNA, CDR2 YSLEER. The CDR3 runs 15 residues. J lost 3 bases, V lost 1 base, and 4 bases had no gene match. For the CDR3, the DNA is TGCGCCAGCAGCCAAGGGACAGGGGTCCGCTACGAGCAGTACTTC. Translating gives CASSQGTGVRYEQYF.

The rearrangement uses TRBV6-5 and TRBJ1-3; maybe TRBD1 (5 bases). CDR3 length equals 17 residues. The V gene lost 0 bases and the J gene lost 0 bases, with 12 bases spanning the gap. The V gene's germline CDR1 is MNHEY and CDR2 SVGAGI. The CDR3 here is CASSYSRGRGSGNTIYF. CDR3 nucleotide sequence: TGTGCCAGCAGTTACTCGAGGGGTCGGGGCTCTGGAAACACCATATATTTT.

In its sample, this clonotype was seen a few times. The chain recombines TRBV11-3 with TRBJ2-3; D remains unclear. The germline V and J ends were trimmed by 1 base and 6 bases, with 8 bases remaining between them. Germline CDR1 and CDR2: SGHNT and YENEEA. The CDR3 has 13 amino acids. The CDR3, as DNA: TGTGCCAGCAGCTTAGGTCCGGAGGATACGCAGTATTTT. It codes for CASSLGPEDTQYF. The full variable domain, in which reference TRBV11-3 and TRBJ2-3 provide the parts outside the CDR3, is EAGVVQSPRYKIIEKKQPVAFWCNPISGHNTLYWYLQNLGQGPELLIRYENEEAVDDSQLPKDRFSAERLKGVDSTLKIQPAELGDSAVYLCASSLGPEDTQYFGPGTRLTVL.

This rearrangement joins TRBV7-8 to TRBJ2-1; 9 nucleotides match TRBD1. CDR3 length: 15 amino acids. V lost 2 bases and J lost 8; bases outside the gene matches: 7. Germline V gene sequence: CDR1 SGHVS, CDR2 FQNEAQ. The CDR3 reads CASSLPKQGADEQFF. DNA for the CDR3: TGTGCCAGCAGCTTACCGAAACAGGGGGCCGATGAGCAGTTCTTC.

This clonotype was counted a single time. The chain uses TRBV7-9 and TRBJ2-5; no reliable D call. The CDR3 extends over 14 amino acids. CDR1 is SEHNR and CDR2 is FQNEAQ in the germline V gene (reference sequence). V shed 4 bases and J shed 1 base, with 10 bases lying between them. CDR3 nucleotides: TGTGCCAGCAGCTCCAGGTGGCGCCAAGAGACCCAGTACTTC. Protein: CASSSRWRQETQYF.

This clonotype turned up a few times. CDR3 loop: CASSLPSAVLGTGELFF. In DNA, the CDR3 is TGTGCCAGCAGCTTACCCTCAGCGGTTCTGGGCACCGGGGAGCTGTTTTTT. V is TRBV7-9 and J is TRBJ2-2; perhaps TRBD2 as D (5 bases). Germline V lookup: CDR1 SEHNR, CDR2 FQNEAQ (reference sequence). The CDR3 sequence is 17 residues long. V was cut by 2 bases and J by 4 bases, with 17 bases left in between.

This clonotype was observed a few times. This chain connects TRBV6-2 or TRBV6-3 to TRBJ2-7, with TRBD2 as a possible D gene (5 bases). V lost 6 bases and J lost 5, with 23 bases in between. The CDR3 spans 16 residues. Germline-derived CDR1 and CDR2 are MNHEY and SVGEGT. The CDR3 sequence is CASRTVANFGLHEQYF. In DNA, the CDR3 is TGTGCCAGCAGAACTGTAGCGAACTTTGGCCTTCACGAGCAGTACTTC.

This clonotype has only a few counts. The chain combines TRBV2 with TRBJ1-1, with 12 bases that match TRBD1. The V and J ends lost 6 bases and 0 bases, in that order; junction bases with no gene match: 2. The CDR3 has 15 amino acids. In germline, CDR1 is SNHLY, CDR2 FYNNEI. For the CDR3, the DNA is TGTGCCAGCAGGCGGGACAGGGGGCTGAACACTGAAGCTTTCTTT. Protein sequence: CASRRDRGLNTEAFF.

The rearrangement joins TRBV3-1 to TRBJ1-4; 7 bases are a match to TRBD1. Trimming took 4 bases from V and 5 from J; bases not matched to a gene: 10. The CDR3 consists of 16 residues. CDR1 is LGHDT and CDR2 is YNNKEL in the germline V gene (reference sequence). The CDR3 loop reads CASSPTGSAWNEKLFF. DNA of the CDR3: TGTGCCAGCAGCCCGACAGGGAGTGCTTGGAATGAAAAACTGTTTTTT.

Comment on this clonotype: The CDR3 end shows no conserved phenylalanine or tryptophan, and so a read error is likely. The genes are TRBV7-2 and TRBJ2-1; no clear D. With 0 bases removed from V and 4 bases from J, the gap between germline ends came to 10 bases. The CDR3 consists of 15 residues. Germline lookup yields CDR1 SGHTA and CDR2 FQGNSA. The CDR3 sequence: CASSLATSLYNEQFL. CDR3 nucleotide sequence: TGTGCCAGCAGCTTAGCGACAAGTTTGTACAATGAGCAGTTCCTC.

On this clonotype: Mismatch with germline at one junction end may stem from a read error. V gene TRBV6-5 combines with J gene TRBJ2-5, with no clear D. The CDR3 is 15 residues long. The germline V gene has CDR1 MNHEY and CDR2 SVGAGI. CDR3 in amino acids: CASSYSHVAQETQYF. The DNA for the CDR3 is TGTGCCAGCAGCTACTCGCACGTGGCGCAAGAGACCCAGTACTTC.

This clonotype was seen repeatedly, ten times or more. V and J are TRBV15 and TRBJ1-1; possibly TRBD1 for D (5 bases). The CDR3 has 15 amino acids. Trimming stripped 0 bases from V and 5 bases from J, with 13 bases between. Germline V CDR1 and CDR2: LNHNV, YYDKDF (reference sequence). The CDR3 spells CATSRDSAGLTEAFF. The CDR3 nucleotides are TGTGCCACCAGCAGAGATAGTGCGGGGCTGACTGAAGCTTTCTTT.

The rearrangement uses TRBV14 and TRBJ2-7; D gene uncertain. The CDR3 has 12 amino acids. V was cut by 4 bases and J by 6 bases, with 10 bases left in between. The germline gives CDR1 SGHDN, CDR2 FVKESK. DNA for the CDR3: TGTGCCAGCAGCCTTTGGGTGGGCGAGCAGTACTTC. The encoded protein is CASSLWVGEQYF. The whole variable domain, filled in from reference TRBV14 and TRBJ2-7, reads EAGVTQFPSHSVIEKGQTVTLRCDPISGHDNLYWYRRVMGKEIKFLLHFVKESKQDESGMPNNRFLAERTGGTYSTLKVQPAELEDSGVYFCASSLWVGEQYFGPGTRLTVT.

This clonotype was found a few times. The chain is built from TRBV20-1 and TRBJ2-7; the D gene is possibly TRBD1 (6 bases). Germline V gene sequence: CDR1 DFQATT, CDR2 SNEGSKA (reference sequence). There are 17 residues in the CDR3. The germline V and J ends were trimmed by 0 bases and 3 bases, with 21 bases remaining between them. The CDR3 here is CSARDLTRTGNYYEQYF. CDR3 coding DNA: TGCAGTGCTAGAGACCTAACGCGAACAGGGAATTACTACGAGCAGTACTTC.

The rearrangement uses TRBV25-1 and TRBJ2-2; TRBD2 matches 7 bases. CDR3 length: 15 residues. CDR1 and CDR2 (germline): MGHDK, SYGVNS. Trimming took 6 bases from V and 3 from J; bases not matched to a gene: 7. CDR3 in amino acids: CASRGGGADTGELFF. DNA for the CDR3: TGTGCCAGCAGGGGGGGAGGGGCTGACACCGGGGAGCTGTTTTTT.

This clonotype was seen only a few times. The chain employs TRBV15 and TRBJ1-1; D gene unclear. Trimming took 0 bases from V and 7 from J, leaving 9 bases between them. The CDR3 runs to 13 residues. Per germline, CDR1 LNHNV and CDR2 YYDKDF (reference sequence). The chain's CDR3 is CATSREKGFEAFF. The CDR3 region has the DNA TGTGCCACCAGCAGAGAAAAGGGTTTTGAAGCTTTCTTT.